The subject of this entry is one T cell receptor beta chain. Its specific antigen is unknown. No base-level quality is on record; no much larger clone is a single base apart. The same CDR3 can be traced to other DNA sequences in this sample. The data derive from a study of cytomegalovirus exposure and HLA in healthy donors (TCRdb year 2017). Turning to the overall study: A later analysis indicated that the 130 or so validation repertoires were generated on the platform also employed for the approximately 670 repertoires of the first cohort. To predict cytomegalovirus infection status, the study combined high-throughput TCR immunosequencing, statistical association of individual TCRs with disease status, and machine learning. The study was designed to test whether signatures of past pathogen exposure could be identified by cataloging public T cell receptors. A separate validation cohort of roughly 120 different subjects was used in addition to the approximately 670-subject first cohort.

Receptor amplification or capture employed the immunoSEQ multiplex PCR assay. From the authors' description of their analysis: A statistical classification framework was developed to diagnose cytomegalovirus status using the catalog of TCR beta chain sequences. This immuneACCESS table, as held by TCRdb, lists in-frame sequences with V and J called but not all clones. Of the missing ones, under half trace to an unresolved V gene in checked studies; the others have no known cause. V, J and clone size are those of that table, while D and trimming were read from the DNA. In all, the sample holds some 250,000 clones, and 85% to 90% of those were seen once. The ten largest clones represent 0.37% of the sample. What the work shows at the level of the full study, not this receptor alone: Of the cluster scores, 90% to 95% were above 0 in a later analysis, which found that TCRs clustered in the first cohort also tended to co-occur in the 95 to 150 validation repertoires. Most TCR sequences were observed very rarely across donors, whereas some public TCRs were present in many individuals. In vitro tests confirmed that a few of the cytomegalovirus-associated TCR beta chains recognize cytomegalovirus antigens. The study listed 150 to 200 TCR beta chains as associated with cytomegalovirus. A later analysis lacked HLA typing for the validation cohort, so it scored co-occurrence in that cohort across all 110 or so repertoires. The classifier was reported to diagnose cytomegalovirus status with high specificity and sensitivity in both the original cohort and the validation cohort. It was suggested by the authors that the approach could potentially be generalized to other disease states and immunological phenotypes.

Donors formed part of the validation cohort, which comprised over a hundred subjects and was distinct from the first cohort of several hundred subjects. V drops 2 bases and J drops 0 bases, leaving 8 bases in between. Including cysteine and phenylalanine, the CDR3 has 15 amino acids. Only the CDR3 portion is preserved as DNA: 45 bases, with reading frame beginning at the first base. The CDR1 and CDR2 encoded by the germline V gene (reference sequence) are MNHEY and SMNVEV. The chain is made from TRBV27 and TRBJ1-3, and perhaps TRBD1 as D gene, on 5 matching bases. This clonotype originated in a woman aged 18-29 years in good health and CMV-seronegative. Sequencing used PBMCs. The nucleotide sequence reads as follows: TGTGCCAGCAGTTTAACAGGCGGCTCTGGAAACACCATATATTTT. It specifies CASSLTGGSGNTIYF.